Here is one T cell receptor (beta chain) with its context. Its specific antigen is unknown. No much larger clonotype is one base removed from it; base qualities were not supplied. The library was generated by the immunoSEQ multiplex PCR assay. DNA from the cultured, isolated CD4+ T cells was subjected to TCR beta CDR3 sequencing. Regarding the original processing steps: Non-productive TCR sequences were removed, reads were trimmed to the CDR3 region, and CDR3s of at least 7 amino acids were retained. The MANAFEST web app was used to pick out antigen-specific clonotypes by comparing their expansion in peptide wells with that in reference cultures. To count as positive, a clone had to show expansion at FDR<0.05 compared with the reference and with all other wells, an odds ratio above 5, and a frequency above 0.1% in two replicate wells. A clonotype was called cross-reactive if it was significantly expanded both in SARS-CoV-2 spike wells and in at least one common cold coronavirus spike condition. Levenshtein distance calculated with the stringdist R package was used to assess CDR3 similarity, and unrooted trees were constructed with ape in R 3.6.1. In its TCRdb copy, this immuneACCESS table keeps in-frame sequences only and misses some clones. Where compared with another copy, unresolved V genes explain less than half of these, and the others have no known cause. The V and J calls and clone size come from that table; D and trimming were worked out from the DNA. In this sample the table shows 50,000 to 75,000 clones, 72% of which occur a single time. The biggest ten clones account for under 25% of the sample.

This entry is derived from a study of vaccination effects on CD4 cells after COVID-19 (dated 2022 in TCRdb). Regarding the study in general: In the ViraFEST assay, PBMC were stimulated with viral peptide pools, and TCR sequencing was then used to find antigen-specific CD4+ T cell clonotypes based on their expansion. Each participant got two doses of an mRNA SARS-CoV-2 vaccine, either BNT162b2 or mRNA-1273. Pre-vaccine samples were collected from a couple of convalescent patients 16 days and one week before the first dose, corresponding to 142 and 148 days after COVID-19 diagnosis. A few million PBMC per well were cultured with 8.5 to 10 ug/ml peptides in IMDM containing around 4.6% human AB serum, roughly 9.5 IU/ml IL-2 and gentamicin. In both COVID-19 convalescent patients and infection-naive vaccine recipients, the study compared SARS-CoV-2 spike-specific CD4+ TCR repertoires from before mRNA vaccination with those from after it. Altogether, around eleven COVID-19 convalescent patients and a handful of SARS-CoV-2-naive healthy vaccine recipients made up the full study. Cultures from other donors in the study were sequenced with the Oncomine TCR Beta short-read assay on an Illumina iSeq 100.

The CDR3 starts with the cysteine, ends with the phenylalanine, and has 14 residues. Left in the record is the CDR3 DNA by itself, 42 bases read in frame from the first base. Relative to germline, V is 0 bases shorter and J is 5 bases shorter, with 11 bases between their ends. As encoded in the germline V gene, CDR1 is SGHDT while CDR2 is YYEEEE. After around 11 days of culture, CD4+ T cells were isolated with the EasySep CD4+ T cell isolation kit. PCR-confirmed SARS-CoV-2 infection had occurred in convalescent patients between March and December 2020, before the Alpha, Beta and Delta variants emerged in the United States. Half of the culture medium was replaced with fresh IL-2-containing medium on days 3 and 7. Unless otherwise noted, each peptide stimulation condition was cultured in triplicate wells. Using Ficoll-Paque Plus gradient centrifugation, PBMC were separated from whole blood and then either used fresh or cryopreserved at -140C. Genomic DNA was extracted from cultured CD4+ T cells with the QIAamp micro DNA kit.

Broader findings and caveats from the paper: Marked clonal contraction was observed in both infection-induced and vaccine-induced clones at late post-vaccination timepoints, consistent with waning T cell responses. In convalescent patients, the post-vaccine spike-reactive repertoire consisted mainly of new vaccine-induced clones, largely distinct from infection-induced clones. The study was limited by a small number of convalescent patients and lacked early post-infection timepoints.

This TCR came from a human donor who had a prior SARS-CoV-2 infection. Sequenced material: CD4+ T cells from PBMCs cultured without peptide, taken before COVID-19 vaccination. The chain joins TRBV5-6 to TRBJ2-5, and possibly TRBD2, on 6 matching bases. The base sequence is TGTGCCAGCAGCTTGGCTGGAGGGTTGGAGACCCAGTACTTC. This translates into CASSLAGGLETQYF.